The T cell receptor beta chain under discussion was sequenced for a study of shared clonotypes between healthy human individuals. V lost 0 bases to trimming and J lost 3 bases, with 12 bases between them. Germline lookup yields CDR1 SGHNT and CDR2 YYREEE (reference sequence). The CDR3 totals 15 residues. Sequencing was performed with immunoSEQ multiplex PCR; in TCRdb, only in-frame clones are kept and a portion is missing. The sample has some 500,000 clones; roughly 85% are singletons. This clonotype was sampled from a woman aged 35 to 49 in good health. Some clones in this sample may be carry-over from other donors' samples. V usage is TRBV5-4 and J usage is TRBJ2-5, with D tentatively TRBD1 (5 bases). The sequenced material came from PBMCs. The CDR3 sequence is CASSLGQRGKETQYF. The CDR3 region has the DNA TGTGCCAGCAGCTTGGGCCAAAGGGGTAAAGAGACCCAGTACTTC.